This TCR beta chain is from a study of blood T cells in healthy people across ages. The second PCR ran about 7 to 12 cycles with a sample-barcoded 5' primer and J-beta primers. TCRdb re-derived calls from the 5' RACE reads in MiXCR, one entry per CDR3 protein. This table has about 1.4 million distinct CDR3 sequences, approximately 59% appearing once. All donors came from Russia, were Caucasian and healthy, and spanned ages roughly 6 to 95. V shed 4 bases and J 2 bases; nucleotides not matched to a gene: 7. The germline V gene encodes CDR1 LGHNA and CDR2 YNFKEQ. CDR3 size: 15 residues. This TCR derives from a young man in good health. Material for sequencing was blood. The V and J genes are TRBV4-2 and TRBJ2-5, with 7 bases identical to TRBD1. The CDR3, as DNA: TGTGCCAGCAGCCCCACGACAGGGCAGCAAGAGACCCAGTACTTC. As protein: CASSPTTGQQETQYF.